The entry below gives a single T cell receptor beta chain sequence along with its context. This entry comes from a study of blood T cell repertoires in COVID-19. At the level of the study: Donors in the United States, Italy and Spain gave samples during acute or convalescent COVID-19. In each case, the material was cDNA or gDNA derived from T cells, B-cell-depleted T cells, or PBMCs.

In the original processing: Reference gene primer amplification gave nucleated cell count estimates. Assay used: immunoSEQ multiplex PCR; TCRdb lists only in-frame clones, some missing. V, J and clone size reflect that table, while D and trimming were determined from the DNA. The sample has about 110,000 clones, roughly 85% seen once; the top ten hold roughly 16%. The CDR3 has 19 residues. This chain links TRBV21-1 with TRBJ2-7; the table's TRBD2 call for D was not verified on the DNA. TRBV21-1 is termed a pseudogene. The clonotype originates from a woman at least 80 years old with active or convalescent COVID-19. The sequencing sample was made of peripheral blood. CDR3 loop: CASSKVRSASGSFGYEQYF. The CDR3, as DNA: TGTGCCAGCAGCAAAGTACGGAGTGCTAGCGGGAGTTTTGGGTACGAGCAGTACTTC.